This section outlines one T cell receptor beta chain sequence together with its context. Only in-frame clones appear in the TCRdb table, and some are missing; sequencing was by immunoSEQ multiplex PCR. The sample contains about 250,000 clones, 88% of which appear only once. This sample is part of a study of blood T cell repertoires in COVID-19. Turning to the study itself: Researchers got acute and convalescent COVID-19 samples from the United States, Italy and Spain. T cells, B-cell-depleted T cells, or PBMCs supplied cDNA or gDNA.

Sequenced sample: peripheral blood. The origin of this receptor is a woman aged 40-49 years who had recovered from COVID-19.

In DNA, the CDR3 is TGTGCCAGCAGCCCCGGGACTCACAATGAGCAGTTCTTC. Residues: CASSPGTHNEQFF. The V and J genes are TRBV11-3 and TRBJ2-1, with D possibly being TRBD2 (6 bases). CDR1 is SGHNT and CDR2 is YENEEA in the germline V gene. Deletions cut 5 bases from V and 5 bases from J, with 10 bases between. The CDR3 runs to 13 residues.